Below are 9 T cell receptor beta chains sequenced from a single sample in a study of shared clonotypes between healthy human individuals. Method: immunoSEQ multiplex PCR; TCRdb's copy keeps in-frame clones and lacks some. This table holds about 960,000 clones, 76% found once. The sample consisted of memory CD4+ T cells sorted from blood. Subset of the sample: CD45RA-negative fraction. All receptors derive from a man between 18 and 29 years old in good health.

The rearrangement joins TRBV18 to TRBJ1-5, with D possibly matching TRBD1 (5 bases). V lost 0 bases to trimming and J lost 4 bases, with 10 bases between them. The CDR3 has 15 residues. CDR1 KGHSH and CDR2 LQKENI come from the germline V gene. CDR3 region: CASSPPGVGNQPQHF. The CDR3 region has the DNA TGTGCCAGCTCACCACCGGGGGTTGGAAATCAGCCCCAGCATTTT.

J is TRBJ2-2 and V is TRBV5-6, with 11 bases that match TRBD1. The length of the CDR3 is 16 residues. V dropped 2 bases and J dropped 4; count of bases not matched to a gene: 4. Per the germline V gene, CDR1 is SGHDT and CDR2 is YYEEEE. This CDR3 reads CASSFSGTGGTGELFF. CDR3 nucleotide sequence: TGTGCCAGCAGCTTTTCCGGGACAGGGGGCACCGGGGAGCTGTTTTTT.

The sample holds one count of this clone. The gene calls are TRBV14 and TRBJ1-2; TRBD1 might be the D (5 bases). V lost 2 bases and J 0 bases, leaving 13 bases between the germline ends. This CDR3 comprises 16 residues. Germline V gene sequence: CDR1 SGHDN, CDR2 FVKESK. The CDR3 reads CASSQTGLWSNYGYTF. DNA for the CDR3: TGTGCCAGCAGCCAAACGGGGCTTTGGTCTAACTATGGCTACACCTTC.

The rearrangement joins TRBV2 to TRBJ2-1; no reliable D call. Germline V lookup: CDR1 SNHLY, CDR2 FYNNEI. This CDR3 is 12 amino acids long. Trimming stripped 9 bases from V and 8 bases from J, with 14 bases between. CDR3 sequence reads: CASRAFGDEQFF. The CDR3 nucleotides read TGTGCCAGTCGGGCCTTTGGCGATGAGCAGTTCTTC. Full variable domain (rest looked up from reference TRBV2 and TRBJ2-1): EPEVTQTPSHQVTQMGQEVILRCVPISNHLYFYWYRQILGQKVEFLVSFYNNEISEKSEIFDDQFSVERPDGSNFTLKIRSTKLEDSAMYFCASRAFGDEQFFGPGTRLTVL.

This chain connects TRBV10-1 to TRBJ1-1; no firm D call. The CDR3 sequence is 13 residues long. CDR1 and CDR2 from the germline V gene are WNHNN and SYGVQD (reference sequence). V shed 4 bases and J shed 2 bases, with 8 bases lying between them. This CDR3 reads CASSGSLNTEAFF. The DNA for the CDR3 is TGCGCCAGCAGTGGGTCCTTAAACACTGAAGCTTTCTTT.

This clone was seen once. CDR3 in amino acids: CASSDSISYSNQPQHF. In nucleotides, the CDR3 is TGTGCCAGCAGTGACTCGATCAGCTATAGCAATCAGCCCCAGCATTTT. The V call is TRBV6-4, the J call TRBJ1-5; D gene unclear. The V and J ends lost 0 bases and 0 bases respectively, with 9 bases between them. The CDR3 spans 16 residues. From germline, CDR1 is MRHNA and CDR2 SNTAGT.

This clone has a handful of counts. The chain combines TRBV10-1 with TRBJ1-5; maybe TRBD1 (5 bases). CDR3 length equals 14 residues. CDR1 and CDR2 (germline): WNHNN, SYGVQD (reference sequence). The germline V and J ends were trimmed by 2 bases and 1 base, with 6 bases remaining between them. The CDR3 spells CASSEGASNQPQHF. The CDR3 DNA is TGCGCCAGCAGTGAGGGGGCGAGCAATCAGCCCCAGCATTTT.

The chain is built from TRBV30 and TRBJ1-2, with a possible D match to TRBD1 (5 bases). The V gene lost 0 bases and the J gene lost 5 bases, with 10 bases spanning the gap. This CDR3 contains 13 residues. In germline, CDR1 is GTSNPN, CDR2 SVGIG (reference sequence). The CDR3 reads CAWSVPGRYGYTF. The CDR3 DNA follows: TGTGCCTGGAGTGTACCGGGACGGTATGGCTACACCTTC.

The chain links TRBV7-9 to TRBJ2-2; TRBD2 matches 11 bases. The CDR3 is made up of 17 amino acids. Germline V CDR1 and CDR2: SEHNR, FQNEAQ (reference sequence). V dropped 1 base and J dropped 5; count of bases not matched to a gene: 6. CDR3 nucleotide sequence: TGTGCCAGCAGCTTAGTGGTACTAGCGGGAGAAACCGGGGAGCTGTTTTTT. Its translation: CASSLVVLAGETGELFF.